Each of the 5 T cell receptor beta chains below was sequenced from the same sample in a study of T-cell memory formation after mild COVID-19. One entry per CDR3 protein results from TCRdb running MiXCR on the 5' RACE reads. The data hold about 610,000 distinct CDR3 sequences, with around a sixth observed a single time. Specimen: PBMCs or a T cell subset sorted from them (not recorded which). The source is an adult woman who had mild COVID-19 (a few samples of this study predate the infection). Cell type and time point are not known.

The chain carries TRBV15 and TRBJ2-7; possibly TRBD1 or TRBD2 for D (6 bases each). The germline V and J ends were trimmed by 0 bases and 2 bases, with 11 bases remaining between them. The CDR3 extends over 15 amino acids. In germline, CDR1 is LNHNV, CDR2 YYDKDF (reference sequence). CDR3 sequence reads: CATSRDGRGAYEQYF. The CDR3 DNA sequence: TGTGCCACCAGCAGAGATGGAAGGGGGGCCTACGAGCAGTACTTC.

This clonotype was seen more than once but under ten times. The CDR3 DNA reads as TGCGCCAGCAGCCAAGCTCGGGACTACGCTAACTATGGCTACACCTTC. Translating gives CASSQARDYANYGYTF. This sequence joins TRBV4-3 and TRBJ1-2, with a weak D call TRBD1 (5 bases). This CDR3 has 16 residues. Looked up from germline, CDR1 is LGHNA and CDR2 is YSLEER. V was pared by 1 base and J by 0 bases, with 12 bases between.

V gene TRBV6-1 combines with J gene TRBJ2-1; TRBD1 matches 9 bases. The junction had 3 bases not matched to a gene; V was cut back by 5 bases and J by 4 bases. Germline V gives CDR1 MNHNS, CDR2 SASEGT. The CDR3 extends over 14 amino acids. In nucleotides, the CDR3 is TGTGCCAGCAGTACAGGGGGCGGGTACAATGAGCAGTTCTTC. This sequence encodes CASSTGGGYNEQFF.

The chain is built from TRBV15 and TRBJ1-1, with 8 bases matching TRBD1. Germline V CDR1 and CDR2: LNHNV, YYDKDF (reference sequence). This CDR3 contains 14 residues. Unmatched junction bases numbered 10, after V lost 2 bases and J lost 11 bases. The CDR3 DNA reads as TGTGCCACCAGCAGACTAGCAGGGGGCGCTGGGGCTTTCTTT. It is translated as CATSRLAGGAGAFF. Drawing the rest from reference TRBV15 and TRBJ1-1, the complete variable domain is DAMVIQNPRYQVTQFGKPVTLSCSQTLNHNVMYWYQQKSSQAPKLLFHYYDKDFNNEADTPDNFQSRRPNTSFCFLDIRSPGLGDTAMYLCATSRLAGGAGAFFGQGTRLTVV.

This clonotype was recorded a few times. The chain combines TRBV20-1 with TRBJ2-3; 11 bases map to TRBD2. V trimming: 2 bases; J trimming: 5 bases; junction bases outside the gene matches: 3. Germline CDR1 reads DFQATT; CDR2 reads SNEGSKA (reference sequence). This CDR3 region has 14 residues. CDR3 nucleotides: TGCAGTGCTAGACTAGCGGGGGGCGGAGATACGCAGTATTTT. Its protein product is CSARLAGGGDTQYF.